A single sample gave rise to the 6 T cell receptor beta chains below, sequenced in a study of shared clonotypes between healthy human individuals. TCRdb keeps only in-frame clones here, not all; method: immunoSEQ multiplex PCR. This sample has over 2 million clones, with roughly 95% found just once. CD45RO negativity and positive selection for CCR7 defined naive CD8 cells, a population that excluded terminally differentiated effector memory CD45RA+ cells. Material: naive CD8+ T cells sorted from blood. The receptors were gathered from a man aged 18 to 35 in good health.

This clone was detected only once. This chain connects TRBV4-1 to TRBJ1-3; the D is unclear. CDR3 length: 16 amino acids. In germline, CDR1 is MGHRA, CDR2 YSYEKL. V was cut by 1 base and J by 0 bases, with 10 bases left in between. The CDR3 nucleotides read TGCGCCAGCAGCCAAGTGGGCGAGGGCTCTGGAAACACCATATATTTT. Its translation is CASSQVGEGSGNTIYF.

This sequence joins TRBV4-1 and TRBJ1-3; possibly TRBD1 for D (5 bases). This CDR3 has 15 amino acids. The germline V and J ends were trimmed by 1 base and 3 bases, with 10 bases remaining between them. Germline CDR1 and CDR2: MGHRA and YSYEKL. The DNA of the CDR3 is TGCGCCAGCAGCCAAGTGGATGGGGGTGGAAACACCATATATTTT. It is translated as CASSQVDGGGNTIYF.

J is TRBJ2-4 and V is TRBV30, with D maybe TRBD1 (6 bases). Trimming cost V 2 bases and J 7 bases, with 9 bases left between them. This CDR3 is built from 12 residues. In germline, CDR1 is GTSNPN, CDR2 SVGIG (reference sequence). The CDR3 region has the DNA TGTGCCTGGAGTCCCCAGGGGAACATTCAGTACTTC. This sequence encodes CAWSPQGNIQYF.

The chain is built from TRBV28 and TRBJ2-5; D may correspond to TRBD1 or TRBD2 (5 bases each). The V end was cut by 7 bases, the J end by 7 bases, with 10 bases between. CDR1 is MDHEN and CDR2 is SYDVKM in the germline V gene. This CDR3 comprises 11 residues. The CDR3 spells CASKRDGTQYF. CDR3 nucleotides: TGTGCCAGCAAAAGGGACGGGACCCAGTACTTC.

This chain uses TRBV27 with TRBJ2-7, with 10 bases aligning to TRBD2. The trim removed 4 bases at V and 5 bases at J, leaving 5 bases unmatched. Germline-derived CDR1 and CDR2 are MNHEY and SMNVEV (reference sequence). The CDR3 is 14 residues long. CDR3 bases: TGTGCCAGCAGTTCTAGCGGGAGTTCCCACGAGCAGTACTTC. As protein: CASSSSGSSHEQYF.

For the CDR3, the DNA is TGTGCCAGCAGCGGCGAGGGAGGGGCCCCTTCACTTGAGCAGTTCTTC. It translates to CASSGEGGAPSLEQFF. The J gene is TRBJ2-1, the V gene TRBV7-9; 7 bases are a match to TRBD2. This CDR3 is 16 amino acids long. Germline assignment: CDR1 SEHNR and CDR2 FQNEAQ (reference sequence). V gave up 5 bases and J gave up 9 bases; unmatched junction bases: 16.